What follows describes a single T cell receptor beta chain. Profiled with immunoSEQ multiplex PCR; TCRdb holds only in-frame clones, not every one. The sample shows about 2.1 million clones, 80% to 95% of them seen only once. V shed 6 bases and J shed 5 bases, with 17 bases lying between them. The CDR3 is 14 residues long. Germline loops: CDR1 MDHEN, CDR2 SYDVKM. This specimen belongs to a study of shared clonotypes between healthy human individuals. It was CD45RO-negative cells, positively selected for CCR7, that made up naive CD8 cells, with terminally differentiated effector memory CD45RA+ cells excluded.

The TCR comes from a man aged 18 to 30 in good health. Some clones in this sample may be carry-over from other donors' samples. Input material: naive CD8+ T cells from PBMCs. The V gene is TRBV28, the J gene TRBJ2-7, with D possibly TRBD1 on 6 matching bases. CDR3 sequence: CASRLLQGRHEQYF. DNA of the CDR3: TGTGCCAGCAGACTTTTACAGGGTCGACACGAGCAGTACTTC.